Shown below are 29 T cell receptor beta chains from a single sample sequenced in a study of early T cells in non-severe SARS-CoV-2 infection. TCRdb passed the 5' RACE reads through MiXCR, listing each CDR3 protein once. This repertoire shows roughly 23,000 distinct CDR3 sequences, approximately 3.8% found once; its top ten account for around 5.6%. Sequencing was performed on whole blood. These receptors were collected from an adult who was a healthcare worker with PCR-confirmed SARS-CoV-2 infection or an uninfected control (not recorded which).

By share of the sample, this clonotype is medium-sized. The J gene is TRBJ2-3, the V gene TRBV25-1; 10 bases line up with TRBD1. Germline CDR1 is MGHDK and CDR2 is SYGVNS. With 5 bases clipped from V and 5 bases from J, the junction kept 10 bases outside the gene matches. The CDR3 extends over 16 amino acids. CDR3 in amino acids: CASSSRTGGLGDTQYF. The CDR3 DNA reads TGTGCCAGCAGTTCGAGGACAGGGGGGCTGGGAGATACGCAGTATTTT.

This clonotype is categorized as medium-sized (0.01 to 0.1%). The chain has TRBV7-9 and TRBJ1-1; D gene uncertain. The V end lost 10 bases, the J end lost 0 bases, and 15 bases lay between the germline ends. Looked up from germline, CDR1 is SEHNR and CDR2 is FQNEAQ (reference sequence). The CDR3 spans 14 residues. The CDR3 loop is CAIVNGVLNTEAFF. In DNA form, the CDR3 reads TGTGCCATAGTTAATGGGGTTTTGAACACTGAAGCTTTCTTT. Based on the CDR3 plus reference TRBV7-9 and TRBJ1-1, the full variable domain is DTGVSQNPRHKITKRGQNVTFRCDPISEHNRLYWYRQTLGQGPEFLTYFQNEAQLEKSRLLSDRFSAERPKGSFSTLEIQRTEQGDSAMYLCAIVNGVLNTEAFFGQGTRLTVV.

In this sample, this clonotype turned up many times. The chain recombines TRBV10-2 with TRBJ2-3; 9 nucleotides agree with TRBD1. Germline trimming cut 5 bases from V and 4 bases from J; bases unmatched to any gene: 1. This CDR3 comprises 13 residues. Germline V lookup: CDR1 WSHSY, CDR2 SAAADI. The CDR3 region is CASSRTGADTQYF. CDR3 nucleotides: TGCGCCAGCAGTAGGACAGGGGCAGATACGCAGTATTTT.

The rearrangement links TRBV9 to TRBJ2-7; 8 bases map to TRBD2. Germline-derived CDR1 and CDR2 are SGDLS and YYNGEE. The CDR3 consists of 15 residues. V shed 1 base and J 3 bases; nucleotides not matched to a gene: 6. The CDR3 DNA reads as TGTGCCAGCAGCGTAAGCAGCGGGGGCAACTACGAGCAGTACTTC. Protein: CASSVSSGGNYEQYF. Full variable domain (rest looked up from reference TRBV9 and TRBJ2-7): DSGVTQTPKHLITATGQRVTLRCSPRSGDLSVYWYQQSLDQGLQFLIQYYNGEERAKGNILERFSAQQFPDLHSELNLSSLELGDSALYFCASSVSSGGNYEQYFGPGTRLTVT.

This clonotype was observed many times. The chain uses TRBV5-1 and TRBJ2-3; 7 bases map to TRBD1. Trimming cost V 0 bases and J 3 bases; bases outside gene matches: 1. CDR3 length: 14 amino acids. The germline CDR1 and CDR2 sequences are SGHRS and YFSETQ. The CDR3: CASSLDRGTDTQYF. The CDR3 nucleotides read TGCGCCAGCAGCTTGGACAGGGGAACAGATACGCAGTATTTT.

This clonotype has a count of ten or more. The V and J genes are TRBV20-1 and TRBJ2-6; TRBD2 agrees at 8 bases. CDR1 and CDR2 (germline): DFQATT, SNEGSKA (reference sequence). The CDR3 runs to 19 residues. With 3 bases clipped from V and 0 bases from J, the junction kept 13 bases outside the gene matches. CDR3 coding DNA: TGCAGTGCTAGTACATCGGCGGGGGGCTCGAGCTCTGGGGCCAACGTCCTGACTTTC. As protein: CSASTSAGGSSSGANVLTF.

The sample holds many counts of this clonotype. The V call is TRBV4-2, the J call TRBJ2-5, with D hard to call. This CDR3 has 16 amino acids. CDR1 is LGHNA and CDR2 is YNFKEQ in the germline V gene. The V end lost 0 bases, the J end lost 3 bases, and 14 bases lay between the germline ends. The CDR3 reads CASSQDPGRIEETQYF. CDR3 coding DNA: TGTGCCAGCAGCCAAGATCCCGGGCGGATTGAAGAGACCCAGTACTTC.

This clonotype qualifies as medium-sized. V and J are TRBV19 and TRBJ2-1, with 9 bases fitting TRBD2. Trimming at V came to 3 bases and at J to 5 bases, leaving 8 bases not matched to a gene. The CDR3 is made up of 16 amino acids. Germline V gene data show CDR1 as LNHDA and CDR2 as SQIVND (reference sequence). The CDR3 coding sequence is TGTGCCAGTAGTATTTTCGCGGGAGGGCCCAACAATGAGCAGTTCTTC. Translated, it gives CASSIFAGGPNNEQFF.

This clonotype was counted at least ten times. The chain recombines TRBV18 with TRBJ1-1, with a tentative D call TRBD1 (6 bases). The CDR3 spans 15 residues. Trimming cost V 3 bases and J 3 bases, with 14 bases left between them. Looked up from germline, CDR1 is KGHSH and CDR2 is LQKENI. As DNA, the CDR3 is TGTGCCAGCTCACCCTCAAGGGGGGCGGACACTGAAGCTTTCTTT. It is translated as CASSPSRGADTEAFF.

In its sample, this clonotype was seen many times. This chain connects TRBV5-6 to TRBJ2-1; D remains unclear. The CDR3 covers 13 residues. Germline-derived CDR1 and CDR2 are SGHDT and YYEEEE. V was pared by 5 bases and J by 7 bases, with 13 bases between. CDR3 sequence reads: CASSSTYENEQFF. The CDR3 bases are TGTGCCAGCAGTTCGACTTACGAAAATGAGCAGTTCTTC.

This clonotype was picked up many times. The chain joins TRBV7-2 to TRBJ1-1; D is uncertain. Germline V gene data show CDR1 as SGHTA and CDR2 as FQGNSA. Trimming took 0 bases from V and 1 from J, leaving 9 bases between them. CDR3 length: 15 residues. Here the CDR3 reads CASSLAVRGNTEAFF. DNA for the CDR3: TGTGCCAGCAGCTTAGCGGTGAGAGGGAACACTGAAGCTTTCTTT.

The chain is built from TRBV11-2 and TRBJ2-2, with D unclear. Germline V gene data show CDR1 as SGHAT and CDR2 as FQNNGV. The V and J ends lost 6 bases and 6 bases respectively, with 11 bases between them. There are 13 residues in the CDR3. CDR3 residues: CASSQGRSGELFF. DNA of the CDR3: TGTGCCAGCAGTCAAGGCAGGTCCGGGGAGCTGTTTTTT.

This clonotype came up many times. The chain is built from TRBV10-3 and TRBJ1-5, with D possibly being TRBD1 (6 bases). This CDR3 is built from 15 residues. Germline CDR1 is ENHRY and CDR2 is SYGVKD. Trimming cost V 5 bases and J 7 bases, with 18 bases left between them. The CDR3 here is CAISHEGGAGQPQHF. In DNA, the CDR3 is TGTGCCATCAGTCACGAGGGGGGCGCAGGGCAGCCCCAGCATTTT.

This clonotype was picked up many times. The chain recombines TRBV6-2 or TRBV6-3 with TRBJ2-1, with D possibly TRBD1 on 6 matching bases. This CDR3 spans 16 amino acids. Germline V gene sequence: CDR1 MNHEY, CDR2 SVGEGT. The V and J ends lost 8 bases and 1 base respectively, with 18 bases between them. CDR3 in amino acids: CASSSHRQASYNEQFF. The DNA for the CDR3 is TGTGCCAGCTCTTCCCACCGACAGGCTTCCTACAATGAGCAGTTCTTC.

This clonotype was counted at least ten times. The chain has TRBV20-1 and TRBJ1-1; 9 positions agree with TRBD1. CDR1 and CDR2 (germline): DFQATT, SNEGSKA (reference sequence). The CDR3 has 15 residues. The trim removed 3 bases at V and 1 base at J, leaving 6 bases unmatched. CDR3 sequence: CSARDLGQGNTEAFF. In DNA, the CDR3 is TGCAGTGCTAGGGATCTGGGACAGGGGAACACTGAAGCTTTCTTT.

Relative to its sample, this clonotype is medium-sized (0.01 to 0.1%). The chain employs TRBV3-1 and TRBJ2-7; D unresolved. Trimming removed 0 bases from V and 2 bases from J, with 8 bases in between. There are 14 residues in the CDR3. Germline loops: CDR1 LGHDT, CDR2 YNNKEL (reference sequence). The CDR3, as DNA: TGTGCCAGCAGCCAAGAGTCGGCCCCCTACGAGCAGTACTTC. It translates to CASSQESAPYEQYF.

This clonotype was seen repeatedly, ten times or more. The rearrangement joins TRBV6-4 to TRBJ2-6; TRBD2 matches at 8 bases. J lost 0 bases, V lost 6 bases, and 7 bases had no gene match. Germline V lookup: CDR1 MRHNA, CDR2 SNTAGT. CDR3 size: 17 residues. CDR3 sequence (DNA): TGTGCCAGCAGGCCGGGAGGGGTCACCTCTGGGGCCAACGTCCTGACTTTC. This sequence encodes CASRPGGVTSGANVLTF.

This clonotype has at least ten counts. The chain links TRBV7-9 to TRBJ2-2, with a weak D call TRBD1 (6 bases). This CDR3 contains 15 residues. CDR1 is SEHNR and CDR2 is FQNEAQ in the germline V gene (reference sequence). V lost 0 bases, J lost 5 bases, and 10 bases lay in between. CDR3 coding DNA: TGTGCCAGCAGCTTAGCTACAGGGAAGACCGGGGAGCTGTTTTTT. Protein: CASSLATGKTGELFF.

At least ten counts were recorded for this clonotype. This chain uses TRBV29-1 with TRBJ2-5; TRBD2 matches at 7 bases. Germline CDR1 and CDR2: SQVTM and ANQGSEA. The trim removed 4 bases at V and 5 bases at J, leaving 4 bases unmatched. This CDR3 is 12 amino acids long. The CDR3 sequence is CSVGEGLETQYF. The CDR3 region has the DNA TGCAGCGTTGGGGAGGGTTTGGAGACCCAGTACTTC.

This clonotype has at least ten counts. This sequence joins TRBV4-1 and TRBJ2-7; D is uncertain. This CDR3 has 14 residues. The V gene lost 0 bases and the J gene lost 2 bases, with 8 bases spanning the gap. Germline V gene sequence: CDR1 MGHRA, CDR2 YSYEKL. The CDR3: CASSQDHTTYEQYF. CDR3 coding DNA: TGCGCCAGCAGCCAAGATCATACAACCTACGAGCAGTACTTC.

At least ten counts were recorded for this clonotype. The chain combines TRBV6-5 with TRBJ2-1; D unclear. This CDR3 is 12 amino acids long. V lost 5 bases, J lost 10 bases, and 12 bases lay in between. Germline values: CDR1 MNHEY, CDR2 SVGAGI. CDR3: CASSIRLGEQFF. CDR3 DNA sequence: TGTGCCAGCAGTATTCGACTTGGGGAGCAGTTCTTC.

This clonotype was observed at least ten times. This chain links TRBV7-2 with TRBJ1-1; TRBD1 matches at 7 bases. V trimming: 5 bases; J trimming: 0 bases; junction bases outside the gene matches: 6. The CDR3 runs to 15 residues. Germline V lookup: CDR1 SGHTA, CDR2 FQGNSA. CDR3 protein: CASSPTDRMNTEAFF. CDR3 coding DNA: TGTGCCAGCAGCCCGACGGACAGGATGAACACTGAAGCTTTCTTT. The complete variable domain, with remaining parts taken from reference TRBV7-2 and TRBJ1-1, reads GAGVSQSPSNKVTEKGKDVELRCDPISGHTALYWYRQSLGQGLEFLIYFQGNSAPDKSGLPSDRFSAERTGGSVSTLTIQRTQQEDSAVYLCASSPTDRMNTEAFFGQGTRLTVV.

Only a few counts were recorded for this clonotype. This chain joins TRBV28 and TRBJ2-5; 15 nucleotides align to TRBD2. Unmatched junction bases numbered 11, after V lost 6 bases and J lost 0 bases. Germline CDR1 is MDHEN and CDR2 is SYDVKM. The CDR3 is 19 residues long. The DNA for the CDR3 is TGTGCCAGCAGACCTTACCCGGGACTAGCGGGGGGTAACCAAGAGACCCAGTACTTC. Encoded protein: CASRPYPGLAGGNQETQYF.

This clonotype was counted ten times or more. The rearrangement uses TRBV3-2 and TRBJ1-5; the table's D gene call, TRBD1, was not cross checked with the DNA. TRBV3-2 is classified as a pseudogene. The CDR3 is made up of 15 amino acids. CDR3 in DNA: TGTGCCAGCAGCTTGGGGACAGGAGTAAATCAGCCCCAGCATTTT. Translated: CASSLGTGVNQPQHF.

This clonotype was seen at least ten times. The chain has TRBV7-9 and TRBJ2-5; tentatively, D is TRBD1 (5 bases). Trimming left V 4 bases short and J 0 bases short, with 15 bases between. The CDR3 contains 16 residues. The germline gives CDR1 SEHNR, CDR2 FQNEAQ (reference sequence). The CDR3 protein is CASSSRLEGDQETQYF. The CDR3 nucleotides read TGTGCCAGCAGCTCCAGGTTGGAAGGGGACCAAGAGACCCAGTACTTC.

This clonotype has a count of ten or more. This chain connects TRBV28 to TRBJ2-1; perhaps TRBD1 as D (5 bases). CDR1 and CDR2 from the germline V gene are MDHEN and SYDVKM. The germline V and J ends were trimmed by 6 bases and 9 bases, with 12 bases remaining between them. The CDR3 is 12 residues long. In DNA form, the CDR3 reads TGTGCCAGCAGCGTTACAGGTCGTGAGCAGTTCTTC. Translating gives CASSVTGREQFF.

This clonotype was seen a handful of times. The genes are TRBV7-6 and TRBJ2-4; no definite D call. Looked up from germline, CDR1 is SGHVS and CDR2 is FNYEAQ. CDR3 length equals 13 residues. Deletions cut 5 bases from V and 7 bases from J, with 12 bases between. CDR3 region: CASSLNLGNIQYF. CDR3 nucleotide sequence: TGTGCCAGCAGCCTTAACTTGGGTAACATTCAGTACTTC.

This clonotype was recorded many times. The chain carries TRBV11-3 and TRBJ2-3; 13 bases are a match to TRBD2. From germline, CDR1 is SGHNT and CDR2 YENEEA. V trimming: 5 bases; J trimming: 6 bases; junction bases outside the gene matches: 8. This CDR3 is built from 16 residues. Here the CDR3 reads CASSLQGLAGIDTQYF. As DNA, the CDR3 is TGTGCCAGCAGCCTCCAGGGACTAGCGGGGATTGATACGCAGTATTTT. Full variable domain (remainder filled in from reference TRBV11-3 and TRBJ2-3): EAGVVQSPRYKIIEKKQPVAFWCNPISGHNTLYWYLQNLGQGPELLIRYENEEAVDDSQLPKDRFSAERLKGVDSTLKIQPAELGDSAVYLCASSLQGLAGIDTQYFGPGTRLTVL.

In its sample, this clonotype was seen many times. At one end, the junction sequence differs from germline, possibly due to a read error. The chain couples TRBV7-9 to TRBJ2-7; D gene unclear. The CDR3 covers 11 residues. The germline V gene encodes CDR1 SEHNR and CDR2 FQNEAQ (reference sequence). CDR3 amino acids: CASSLGGIENF. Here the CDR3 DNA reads TGTGCCAGCAGCTTAGGGGGAATAGAGAACTTC.